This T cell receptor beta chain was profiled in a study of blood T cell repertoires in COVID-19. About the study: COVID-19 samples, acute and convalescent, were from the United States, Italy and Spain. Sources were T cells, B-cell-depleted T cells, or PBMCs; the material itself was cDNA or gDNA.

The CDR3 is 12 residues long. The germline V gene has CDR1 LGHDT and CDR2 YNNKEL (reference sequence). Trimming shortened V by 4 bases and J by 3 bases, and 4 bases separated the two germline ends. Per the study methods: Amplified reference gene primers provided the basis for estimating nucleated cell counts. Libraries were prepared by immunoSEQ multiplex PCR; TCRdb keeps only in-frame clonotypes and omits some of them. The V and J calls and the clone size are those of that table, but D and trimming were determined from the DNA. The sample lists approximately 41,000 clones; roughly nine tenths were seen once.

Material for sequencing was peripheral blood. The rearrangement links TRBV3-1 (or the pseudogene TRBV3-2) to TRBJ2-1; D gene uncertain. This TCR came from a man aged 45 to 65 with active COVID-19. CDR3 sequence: CASSPGYNEQFF. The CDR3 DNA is TGTGCCAGCAGCCCCGGCTACAATGAGCAGTTCTTC.